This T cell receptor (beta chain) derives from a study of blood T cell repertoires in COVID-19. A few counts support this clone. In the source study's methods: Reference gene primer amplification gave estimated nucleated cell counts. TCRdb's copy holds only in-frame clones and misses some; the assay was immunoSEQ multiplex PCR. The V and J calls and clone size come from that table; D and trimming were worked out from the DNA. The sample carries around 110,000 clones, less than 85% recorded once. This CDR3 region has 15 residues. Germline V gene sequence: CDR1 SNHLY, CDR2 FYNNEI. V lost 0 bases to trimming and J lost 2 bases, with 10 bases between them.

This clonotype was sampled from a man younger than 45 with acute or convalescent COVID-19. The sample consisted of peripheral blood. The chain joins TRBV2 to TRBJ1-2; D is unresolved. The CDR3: CASSEALGQNYGYTF. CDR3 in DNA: TGTGCCAGCAGTGAAGCGCTTGGCCAAAACTATGGCTACACCTTC.